This is a list of T cell receptor beta chains from one sample in a study of CD8 T cells in Susac syndrome. TCRdb re-called the immunoSEQ multiplex PCR reads with MiXCR, one entry per CDR3 protein. The sample shows 130,000 to 150,000 distinct CDR3 sequences, approximately 96% of them seen only once. Sequencing input: CD4+ T cells from PBMCs. These receptors all come from a human donor with Susac syndrome. CDR3s include the opening cysteine and the closing phenylalanine or tryptophan. Each record gives: V gene, D gene, J gene, clone size, CDR3 protein, CDR3 DNA. A D gene is named only where the DNA matches it firmly. Rows give clone size only sometimes, using once, few, many, or a class for an expanded clone.

TRBV20-1	TRBD1	TRBJ2-3	.	CSALNDRTGDTDTQYF	TGCAGTGCCTTGAACGACCGGACAGGGGACACAGATACGCAGTATTTT
TRBV7-2	.	TRBJ2-7	once	CASRTDSLSYEQYF	TGTGCCAGCAGAACGGACAGCCTCTCCTACGAGCAGTACTTC
TRBV4-1	.	TRBJ2-5	.	CASSQLAVLETQYF	TGCGCCAGCAGCCAACTTGCAGTGTTGGAGACCCAGTACTTC
TRBV3-1	.	TRBJ1-1	.	CASSQEGTLKTEAFF	TGTGCCAGCAGCCAAGAAGGGACTTTAAAGACTGAAGCTTTCTTT
TRBV5-8	.	TRBJ1-1	.	CASSRGHANTEAFF	TGTGCCAGCAGCCGGGGACATGCGAACACTGAAGCTTTCTTT
TRBV7-9	.	TRBJ2-5	.	CASCYNSQETQYF	TGTGCCAGCTGCTACAACTCCCAAGAGACCCAGTACTTC
TRBV29-1	TRBD2	TRBJ2-7	.	CSVEGTSGSAYEQYF	TGCAGCGTAGAAGGGACTAGCGGGAGTGCATACGAGCAGTACTTC
TRBV20-1	.	TRBJ2-4	.	CSARGRGKGGNIQYF	TGCAGTGCTAGAGGCCGGGGCAAAGGGGGAAACATTCAGTACTTC
TRBV4-1	.	TRBJ2-5	.	CASSKGDSPKETQYF	TGCGCCAGCAGCAAAGGAGACAGCCCAAAAGAGACCCAGTACTTC
TRBV12-3/TRBV12-4	.	TRBJ1-1	.	CASKPWASAFEAFF	TGTGCCAGCAAACCATGGGCCAGTGCCTTTGAAGCTTTCTTT
TRBV7-2	.	TRBJ1-1	.	CASSSRRTRTEAFF	TGTGCCAGCAGCTCCAGGCGGACCCGGACTGAAGCTTTCTTT
TRBV5-4	TRBD2	TRBJ2-3	.	CASSLAGGPGHTQYF	TGTGCCAGCAGCTTAGCGGGGGGGCCGGGCCATACGCAGTATTTT
TRBV15	TRBD2	TRBJ2-5	.	CATGLAGGGETQYF	TGTGCCACCGGACTAGCGGGAGGTGGGGAGACCCAGTACTTC
TRBV15	TRBD1	TRBJ2-7	.	CATSRPGQGGYEQYF	TGTGCCACCAGCAGACCAGGACAGGGGGGTTACGAGCAGTACTTC
TRBV6-6	TRBD1	TRBJ1-1	.	CASWTGEFF	TGTGCCAGTTGGACAGGGGAGTTTTTT
TRBV29-1	.	TRBJ1-1	.	CSVERGVNTEAFF	TGCAGCGTCGAACGGGGGGTGAACACTGAAGCTTTCTTT
TRBV3-1	.	TRBJ1-5	.	CASSQSDQPQHF	TGTGCCAGCAGCCAGAGCGATCAGCCCCAGCATTTT
TRBV11-1	.	TRBJ1-1	once	CASSQTGATEAFF	TGTGCCAGCAGCCAAACAGGTGCCACTGAAGCTTTCTTT
TRBV5-1	.	TRBJ1-1	once	CASSHGAANTEAFF	TGCGCCAGCAGTCACGGCGCGGCGAACACTGAAGCTTTCTTT
TRBV14	.	TRBJ1-2	.	CASSQAGPSSGYTF	TGTGCCAGCAGCCAGGCAGGGCCCTCCTCTGGCTACACCTTC
TRBV3-1	.	TRBJ2-7	.	CASSAPYEQYF	TGTGCCAGCAGCGCCCCCTACGAGCAGTACTTC